The T cell receptor beta chain described here comes from a study of vaccination effects on CD4 cells after COVID-19 (dated by TCRdb to between 2020 and 2023). Regarding the research as a whole: Two doses of either the BNT162b2 or the mRNA-1273 mRNA SARS-CoV-2 vaccine were administered to participants. SARS-CoV-2 spike-specific CD4+ TCR repertoires were compared before and after mRNA vaccination in COVID-19 convalescent patients and in infection-naive vaccine recipients. A total of over nine COVID-19 convalescent patients and a few SARS-CoV-2-naive healthy vaccine recipients were included in the full study. Cultures from other donors in the study were sequenced using the Oncomine TCR Beta short-read assay on an Illumina iSeq 100.

In the ViraFEST assay, PBMC were stimulated with viral peptide pools, and TCR sequencing was then used to find antigen-specific CD4+ T cell clonotypes based on their expansion. After roughly 11 days of culture, CD4+ T cells were isolated with the EasySep CD4+ T cell isolation kit. The absence of prior SARS-CoV-2 infection in healthy vaccine recipients was confirmed by negative nucleocapsid antibodies before and after vaccination. About 2.2 million PBMC per well were cultured in IMDM with about 4.5% human AB serum, 10 IU/ml IL-2 and gentamicin, plus 10 ug/ml peptides. On days 3 and 7, half of the culture medium was replaced with fresh IL-2-containing medium. Each peptide stimulation condition was cultured in triplicate wells unless otherwise noted. PBMC were separated from whole blood using Ficoll-Paque Plus gradient centrifugation and were then either cryopreserved at -140C or used fresh. The spike proteins of SARS-CoV-2 and of the common cold coronaviruses HCoV-NL63, HCoV-OC43 and HCoV-229E were spanned by overlapping peptide pools. Genomic DNA was extracted from cultured CD4+ T cells with the QIAamp micro DNA kit.

Overall study outcomes, separate from this receptor: Marked clonal contraction was observed in both infection-induced and vaccine-induced clones at late post-vaccination timepoints, consistent with waning T cell responses. In healthy vaccine recipients, vaccine-induced clones were almost all SARS-CoV-2 mono-reactive, with only 1 of 255 being cross-reactive with common cold coronaviruses. Only a small number of convalescent patients were included, and no early post-infection timepoints were available, which limited the study.

Points on this clone: Its antigen target is currently unknown. No base qualities exist here, and no much larger clone lies one base off it.

Relative to germline, V is 5 bases shorter and J is 1 base shorter, with 12 bases between their ends. CDR1 and CDR2, per the germline V gene, are MNHEY and SVGAGI. The CDR3, cysteine through phenylalanine, is 15 amino acids long. Here the CDR3 DNA is all that survives: 45 bases in frame from base 1. Library method: the immunoSEQ multiplex PCR assay. TCR beta CDR3 sequencing was performed on DNA from the cultured, isolated CD4+ T cells. The original pipeline was this. Non-productive TCR sequences were discarded, and reads were trimmed to the CDR3 region, with only CDR3s of 7 or more amino acids retained. The MANAFEST web app was used to identify antigen-specific clonotypes by comparing expansion in peptide wells with expansion in reference cultures. Positive clones required FDR<0.05 expansion versus reference and all other wells, odds ratio above 5, and frequency above 0.1% in two replicate wells. Cross-reactive clonotypes were defined as significantly expanded in SARS-CoV-2 spike wells and in at least one common cold coronavirus spike condition. Using the stringdist R package, CDR3 similarity was measured by Levenshtein distance, and unrooted trees were constructed with ape in R 3.6.1. Entries here come from immuneACCESS through TCRdb and include only in-frame sequences with V and J called. Some clones fail to appear in such tables; in the studies checked, an unresolved V gene covers under half of the shortfall, and the cause of the remainder is unknown. V and J calls and clone size are those listed in that table; D and trimming were worked out from the DNA. The sample includes 40,000 to 45,000 clones, with roughly 79% observed a single time. The ten largest account for about a tenth of the sample.

The sequence derives from a human donor who received a COVID-19 vaccine. Sequenced material: CD4+ T cells from PBMCs cultured with SARS-CoV-2 spike peptides, taken before COVID-19 vaccination. This specimen's cell subset or site label, interpreted: SARS-CoV-2 spike overlapping peptide pool stimulation. The rearranged segments are TRBV6-5 and TRBJ1-5, and possibly TRBD1, on 6 matching bases. The sequenced DNA is TGTGCCAGCAGTCACGGGGGGGGCAGCAATCAGCCCCAGCATTTT. The resulting protein is CASSHGGGSNQPQHF.